Shown below are 10 T cell receptor beta chains from a single sample sequenced in a study of blood T cell repertoires in COVID-19. The protocol was immunoSEQ multiplex PCR, while the TCRdb copy is restricted to in-frame clones and leaves out a portion. The sample shows roughly 120,000 clones, 70% to 90% of them seen only once. Material: peripheral blood. These receptors all come from a human donor in a cohort sampled during active COVID-19.

This chain links TRBV9 with TRBJ2-2, with a possible D match to TRBD1 (6 bases). The CDR3 extends over 15 amino acids. V lost 3 bases to trimming and J lost 1 base, with 10 bases between them. Per germline, CDR1 SGDLS and CDR2 YYNGEE. The CDR3 DNA is TGTGCCAGCAGCGCCGGGACACTGAACACCGGGGAGCTGTTTTTT. Its translation: CASSAGTLNTGELFF.

The V and J genes are TRBV9 and TRBJ2-7; 7 bases match TRBD2. With 4 bases clipped from V and 3 bases from J, the junction kept 10 bases outside the gene matches. The germline V gene encodes CDR1 SGDLS and CDR2 YYNGEE. The CDR3 spans 15 residues. CDR3 sequence: CASSPRGGSGYEQYF. The CDR3 coding sequence is TGTGCCAGCAGCCCCCGAGGCGGGAGCGGCTACGAGCAGTACTTC.

This clone has a single count. The chain is built from TRBV2 and TRBJ1-1, with TRBD1 matching 9 bases. The CDR3 sequence is 12 residues long. CDR1 is SNHLY, CDR2 FYNNEI, per germline. V shed 7 bases and J 11 bases; nucleotides not matched to a gene: 8. For the CDR3, the DNA is TGTGCCAGCATATATACAGGGGGCTACGCTTTCTTT. This translates into CASIYTGGYAFF.

The chain is built from TRBV10-3 and TRBJ1-2, with a weak D call TRBD1 (6 bases). In germline, CDR1 is ENHRY, CDR2 SYGVKD. Trimming took off 5 bases at V and 8 bases at J, with 12 bases between the two ends. The CDR3 length is 12 residues. The CDR3 DNA reads as TGTGCCATCAGTAGGGACACAGCGGGCTACACCTTC. Its protein product is CAISRDTAGYTF.

The V gene is TRBV2, the J gene TRBJ1-1, with 7 bases that match TRBD1. V lost 4 bases to trimming and J lost 0 bases; unmatched junction nucleotides: 8. Germline CDR1 is SNHLY and CDR2 is FYNNEI. This CDR3 spans 16 amino acids. The CDR3 spells CASSVEAGGMNTEAFF. The CDR3 DNA reads TGTGCCAGCAGTGTTGAGGCAGGGGGTATGAACACTGAAGCTTTCTTT.

The chain couples TRBV29-1 to TRBJ2-7; D is undetermined. The length of the CDR3 is 15 residues. Trimming removed 0 bases from V and 2 bases from J, with 14 bases in between. Looked up from germline, CDR1 is SQVTM and CDR2 is ANQGSEA. CDR3 region: CSVEESSSTTYEQYF. The CDR3 nucleotides read TGCAGCGTTGAAGAGTCGTCCAGCACTACCTACGAGCAGTACTTC.

The chain links TRBV11-2 to TRBJ2-5; 13 bases agree with TRBD2. Germline V lookup: CDR1 SGHAT, CDR2 FQNNGV. The V gene end was trimmed by 5 bases and the J gene end by 6 bases; junction bases not matched to a gene: 9. CDR3 size: 16 residues. This CDR3 reads CASSPWTSGSLQTQYF. The DNA for the CDR3 is TGTGCCAGCAGCCCCTGGACTAGCGGGAGTTTACAGACCCAGTACTTC. Full variable domain (remainder filled in from reference TRBV11-2 and TRBJ2-5): EAGVAQSPRYKIIEKRQSVAFWCNPISGHATLYWYQQILGQGPKLLIQFQNNGVVDDSQLPKDRFSAERLKGVDSTLKIQPAKLEDSAVYLCASSPWTSGSLQTQYFGPGTRLLVL.

The sample holds a few counts of this clone. The V gene is TRBV28, the J gene TRBJ1-5; D perhaps matches TRBD1 (5 bases). This CDR3 region has 16 residues. V gave up 1 base and J gave up 3 bases, with 13 bases separating them. The germline V gene has CDR1 MDHEN and CDR2 SYDVKM. The CDR3 DNA reads TGTGCCAGCAGTTTATTGGGTCAGGGCTTCAATCAGCCCCAGCATTTT. Amino acids: CASSLLGQGFNQPQHF.

This clone was picked up a small number of times. The J gene is TRBJ1-1, the V gene TRBV19, with 8 bases matching TRBD1. Germline V gene sequence: CDR1 LNHDA, CDR2 SQIVND (reference sequence). CDR3 length: 15 residues. V lost 8 bases, J lost 4 bases, and 12 bases stayed unmatched. The CDR3 is CASRTSQGGGTEAFF. The CDR3 region has the DNA TGTGCCAGTCGTACCTCACAGGGGGGGGGCACTGAAGCTTTCTTT.

The rearrangement joins TRBV27 to TRBJ2-3; 9 nucleotides line up with TRBD2. This CDR3 has 17 residues. CDR1 is MNHEY, CDR2 SMNVEV, per germline (reference sequence). Germline trimming cut 7 bases from V and 1 base from J; bases unmatched to any gene: 12. The CDR3 loop reads CASKLLAGTKGTDTQYF. CDR3 nucleotide sequence: TGTGCCAGCAAGCTCCTAGCGGGAACTAAGGGCACAGATACGCAGTATTTT.